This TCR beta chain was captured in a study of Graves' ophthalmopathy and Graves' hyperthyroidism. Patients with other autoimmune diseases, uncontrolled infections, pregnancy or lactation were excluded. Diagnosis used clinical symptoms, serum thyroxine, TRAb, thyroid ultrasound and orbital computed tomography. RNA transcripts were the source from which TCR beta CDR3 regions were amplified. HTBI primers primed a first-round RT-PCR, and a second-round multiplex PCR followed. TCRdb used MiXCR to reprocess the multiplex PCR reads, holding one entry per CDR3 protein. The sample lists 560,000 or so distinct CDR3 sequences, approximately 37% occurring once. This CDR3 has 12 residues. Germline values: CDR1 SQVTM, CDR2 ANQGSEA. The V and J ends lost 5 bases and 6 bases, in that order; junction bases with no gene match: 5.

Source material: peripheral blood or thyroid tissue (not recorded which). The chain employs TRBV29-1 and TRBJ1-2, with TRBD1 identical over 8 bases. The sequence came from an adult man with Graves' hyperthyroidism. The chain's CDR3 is CSVRGQEHGYTF. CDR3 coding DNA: TGCAGCGTTCGGGGACAGGAGCATGGCTACACCTTC.